A single sample gave rise to the 8 T cell receptor beta chains below, sequenced in a study of T cell repertoires in cytomegalovirus infection. TCRdb re-called the reads through MiXCR, storing one row per CDR3 protein. Of under 850,000 distinct CDR3 sequences in the sample, 35% to 45% were seen once. Material for sequencing was PBMCs. The receptors come from a human donor in good health (CMV status not recorded). Some clones in this sample may be carry-over from other donors' samples.

As to this clonotype: A read error may explain this, as a much larger clone is one base away. This chain connects TRBV7-2 to TRBJ2-2, with D tentatively TRBD2 (5 bases). The CDR3 sequence is 15 residues long. Germline CDR1 is SGHTA and CDR2 is FQGNSA. CDR3 in amino acids: CASSLAGADTRELFF. For the CDR3, the DNA is TGTGCCAGCAGCTTAGCGGGAGCCGACACCAGGGAGCTGTTTTTT.

The chain couples TRBV30 to TRBJ1-2; 8 nucleotides line up with TRBD1. Trimming cost V 5 bases and J 8 bases; bases outside gene matches: 4. This CDR3 has 11 residues. Germline CDR1 and CDR2: GTSNPN and SVGIG (reference sequence). DNA for the CDR3: TGTGCCTGGGGACAGGGAACGGGCTACACCTTC. It translates to CAWGQGTGYTF. The full variable domain, completed using reference TRBV30 and TRBJ1-2, is SQTIHQWPATLVQPVGSPLSLECTVEGTSNPNLYWYRQAAGRGLQLLFYSVGIGQISSEVPQNLSASRPQDRQFILSSKKLLLSDSGFYLCAWGQGTGYTFGSGTRLTVV.

This clonotype was counted only a few times. V is TRBV19 and J is TRBJ1-1; 8 nucleotides align to TRBD1. The CDR3 has 15 residues. Trimming took 6 bases from V and 4 from J; bases not matched to a gene: 10. Germline V gene data show CDR1 as LNHDA and CDR2 as SQIVND (reference sequence). The chain's CDR3 is CASSSGAGGTTEAFF. The CDR3 region has the DNA TGTGCCAGTAGCTCTGGGGCAGGGGGCACCACTGAAGCTTTCTTT.

The CDR3 DNA reads as TGCAGTGCCGTCCCAAAGACAGGGGATGTGTCTCCCCTCCACTTT. Its protein product is CSAVPKTGDVSPLHF. The chain uses TRBV20-1 and TRBJ1-6; 8 positions match TRBD1. Trimming removed 6 bases from V and 13 bases from J; junction bases left unmatched: 17. Germline V CDR1 and CDR2: DFQATT, SNEGSKA (reference sequence). The CDR3 extends over 15 amino acids.

In this sample, this clonotype turned up many times. This chain uses TRBV7-2 with TRBJ1-5, with D maybe TRBD1 (6 bases). V lost 4 bases, J lost 2 bases, and 9 bases lay in between. This CDR3 region has 14 residues. CDR1 and CDR2 from the germline V gene are SGHTA and FQGNSA. The DNA for the CDR3 is TGTGCCAGCAGCTCCCGGACAGGCAATCAGCCCCAGCATTTT. This translates into CASSSRTGNQPQHF.

This clonotype occurred once. The rearrangement uses TRBV29-1 and TRBJ1-2, with a possible D match to TRBD1 (5 bases). The CDR3 runs to 17 residues. Germline-derived CDR1 and CDR2 are SQVTM and ANQGSEA. V was shortened by 5 bases and J by 0 bases, with 22 bases between the two germline ends. The CDR3 coding sequence is TGCAGCGTTCAACATGCCGAGACAGCCCAACCTAACTATGGCTACACCTTC. Translated: CSVQHAETAQPNYGYTF.

This clonotype was seen a handful of times. The chain has TRBV6-2 or TRBV6-3 and TRBJ1-4; D call uncertain. This CDR3 region has 16 residues. V lost 2 bases to trimming and J lost 6 bases, with 16 bases between them. Germline V gives CDR1 MNHEY, CDR2 SVGEGT. The CDR3: CASSYPSGSWDEKLFF. The CDR3 nucleotides are TGTGCCAGCAGTTACCCTTCAGGATCGTGGGATGAAAAACTGTTTTTT.

CDR3 DNA: TGTGCCAGCCGCGGGACTAGCAGGAACACCGGGGAGCTGTTTTTT. Its protein is CASRGTSRNTGELFF. The rearrangement uses TRBV6-1 and TRBJ2-2, with TRBD2 identical over 9 bases. Unmatched junction bases numbered 5, after V lost 8 bases and J lost 1 base. CDR3 length: 15 residues. From germline, CDR1 is MNHNS and CDR2 SASEGT.